This TCR beta chain was recovered during a study of OX40 agonist ivuxolimab in advanced cancers. Only one count was recorded for this clone. Sequencing used immunoSEQ multiplex PCR; TCRdb keeps in-frame clones, though not all of them. The sample shows 20,000 to 30,000 clones, more than 75% of them seen only once. Per the germline V gene, CDR1 is LGHNA and CDR2 is YNFKEQ. V shed 0 bases and J shed 4 bases, with 13 bases lying between them. The CDR3 is made up of 16 amino acids. The gene calls are TRBV4-2 and TRBJ1-5; perhaps TRBD1 as D (5 bases). This receptor was taken from an adult with an advanced solid tumor such as melanoma, head and neck, liver or kidney cancer. Material: CD4+ or CD8+ T cells sorted from blood, obtained in a trial of the OX40 agonist ivuxolimab. The CDR3 nucleotides read TGTGCCAGCAGCCAAGATCCCCGGACATGGAATCAGCCCCAGCATTTT. Amino acid sequence: CASSQDPRTWNQPQHF.